This T cell receptor beta chain derives from a study of T cell responses to AZD1222 COVID-19 vaccine. Overall study results and limits: Clonal diversity was possibly underestimated, and the donors were mostly white British, with more females. Among AZD1222 vaccinees, only five to seven were seropositive at baseline. Epitopes outside B.1.351 and B.1.1.7 mutated regions reportedly drew nearly half of spike TCRs.

The CDR3 contains 13 residues. The ends were cut back, 5 bases at V and 2 bases at J, with 10 bases in the middle. Assay: immunoSEQ multiplex PCR; the TCRdb copy retains only in-frame clones and omits some. This table holds 95,000 to 110,000 clones, approximately 89% found once. About this clone: What it recognizes is unknown.

This TCR came from an adult in good health. Material: peripheral blood, obtained on day 0 of AZD1222 vaccination. The V call is TRBV12-3 or TRBV12-4, the J call TRBJ2-7; D is unresolved. CDR3 amino acids: CASSATVPYEQYF. The CDR3 nucleotides read TGTGCCAGCAGTGCGACGGTTCCCTACGAGCAGTACTTC.